This T cell receptor beta chain originates from a study of regulatory T cells in long-lasting Graves disease. This clonotype was observed many times. Time point described: newly diagnosed GD, antithyroid drugs for less than 3 months. PBMC-derived RNA was used for the TCR library. TCR beta libraries were built with iRepertoire HTBI primers and Arm-PCR of CDR3 regions. MiXCR, applied by TCRdb to the multiplex PCR reads, yields one record per CDR3 protein. The repertoire holds fewer than 350,000 distinct CDR3 sequences, with about a sixth as singletons. Trimming removed 7 bases from V and 3 bases from J; junction bases left unmatched: 11. The CDR3 loop spans 16 amino acids. Germline V CDR1 and CDR2: MNHNS, SASEGT.

This sequence was found in a female donor with Graves disease. The chain employs TRBV6-1 and TRBJ1-2, with 10 nucleotides matching TRBD1. The sample here was peripheral blood mononuclear cells (PBMCs), taken at new diagnosis, from a patient treated with antithyroid drugs. CDR3 DNA: TGTGCCAGCACACAATTCAAGACAGGGGGCTACTATGGCTACACCTTC. Its protein product is CASTQFKTGGYYGYTF.